This T cell receptor beta chain was profiled in a study of blood T cell repertoires in COVID-19. Background on the study: T cells, B-cell-depleted T cells, or PBMCs provided the cDNA or gDNA that served as material.

The V end was cut by 2 bases, the J end by 0 bases, with 6 bases between. This CDR3 is built from 14 residues. Original processing methods: The assay estimated nucleated cells by amplifying reference gene primers. Clones were sequenced by immunoSEQ multiplex PCR, and TCRdb holds only the in-frame ones, with some missing. Clone size and V and J calls were adopted from that table, with D and trimming inferred from the DNA. The sample holds some 150,000 clones, 86% seen once. The V and J genes are TRBV5-3 and TRBJ2-1; D is unresolved. TRBV5-3 is known as an ORF, though its function is uncertain. The sequenced sample was peripheral blood. This sequence originates from a woman aged 60-75 years with acute or convalescent COVID-19. CDR3 sequence reads: CARSLLSSYNEQFF. Here the CDR3 DNA reads TGTGCCAGAAGCTTATTGAGCTCCTACAATGAGCAGTTCTTC.